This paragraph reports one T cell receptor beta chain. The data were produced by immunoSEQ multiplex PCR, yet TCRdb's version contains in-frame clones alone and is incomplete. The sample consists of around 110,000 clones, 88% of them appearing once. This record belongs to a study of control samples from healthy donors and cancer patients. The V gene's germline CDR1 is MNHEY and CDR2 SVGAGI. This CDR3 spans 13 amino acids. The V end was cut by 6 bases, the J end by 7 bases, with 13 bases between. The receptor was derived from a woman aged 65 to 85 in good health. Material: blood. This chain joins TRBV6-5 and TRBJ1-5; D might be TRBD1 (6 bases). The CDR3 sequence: CASSNRVSQPQHF. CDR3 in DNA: TGTGCCAGCAGCAACAGGGTATCGCAGCCCCAGCATTTT.